This T cell receptor (beta chain) was sequenced during a study of beta chain features in type 1 diabetes. Study findings and constraints: It was among patients, rather than healthy donors, that naive, central memory and Treg TCRB repertoires appeared more similar.

The entirety of the isolated RNA underwent reverse transcription, so expressed TCRB transcripts were sequenced. The repertoire was sequenced with immunoSEQ multiplex PCR; TCRdb's copy has only in-frame clones and lacks some. The sample contains 130,000 to 150,000 clones, roughly a tenth of which appear only once. On this clone: What it binds is unknown.

CDR3 length equals 14 residues. Germline V lookup: CDR1 SEHNR, CDR2 FQNEAQ (reference sequence). The V and J ends lost 3 bases and 5 bases respectively, with 12 bases between them. The sequence derives from a man between 18 and 35 years old in good health. Sequences were obtained from naive CD4+ T cells from blood. V usage is TRBV7-9 and J usage is TRBJ2-3; D unclear. The CDR3 sequence: CASSFFPHGDTQYF. The CDR3, as DNA: TGTGCCAGCAGCTTTTTTCCCCACGGAGATACGCAGTATTTT.